The 21 T cell receptor beta chains below all came from one sample that was sequenced in a study of T cell responses to AZD1222 COVID-19 vaccine. The protocol was immunoSEQ multiplex PCR, while the TCRdb copy is restricted to in-frame clones and leaves out a portion. Among fewer than 150,000 clones listed, approximately 89% were seen once. Sequenced here: peripheral blood, sampled on day 0 of AZD1222 vaccination. The source of these receptors is an adult in good health.

J is TRBJ2-3 and V is TRBV27, with 7 bases identical to TRBD1. The CDR3 totals 15 residues. CDR1 is MNHEY, CDR2 SMNVEV, per germline (reference sequence). V dropped 4 bases and J dropped 2; count of bases not matched to a gene: 6. CDR3 DNA: TGTGCCAGCAGTTCGAGACAGGGCAACACAGATACGCAGTATTTT. Translating gives CASSSRQGNTDTQYF.

The chain combines TRBV18 with TRBJ1-4; weak D call: TRBD1 (6 bases). The germline V and J ends were trimmed by 3 bases and 2 bases, with 16 bases remaining between them. The CDR3 contains 17 residues. Per germline, CDR1 KGHSH and CDR2 LQKENI. The CDR3 protein is CASSPQGRGSTNEKLFF. CDR3 bases: TGTGCCAGCTCACCCCAGGGGCGGGGGTCTACTAATGAAAAACTGTTTTTT.

The CDR3 protein is CASSPQPGLARSNTGELFF. As DNA, the CDR3 is TGTGCCAGCTCACCCCAACCGGGACTAGCGAGATCTAACACCGGGGAGCTGTTTTTT. The V gene is TRBV18, the J gene TRBJ2-2; 10 bases agree with TRBD2. V lost 3 bases to trimming and J lost 2 bases; unmatched junction nucleotides: 12. Germline CDR1 KGHSH, CDR2 LQKENI. This CDR3 has 19 residues.

This chain connects TRBV11-2 to TRBJ1-2; D gene unclear. The CDR3 has 13 amino acids. Germline V gives CDR1 SGHAT, CDR2 FQNNGV. The ends were cut back, 6 bases at V and 5 bases at J, with 13 bases in the middle. The CDR3 coding sequence is TGTGCCAGCAGTCGCGGGAGTTGGTATGGCTACACCTTC. Its protein is CASSRGSWYGYTF. The full variable domain, rest sourced from reference TRBV11-2 and TRBJ1-2, is EAGVAQSPRYKIIEKRQSVAFWCNPISGHATLYWYQQILGQGPKLLIQFQNNGVVDDSQLPKDRFSAERLKGVDSTLKIQPAKLEDSAVYLCASSRGSWYGYTFGSGTRLTVV.

The J gene is TRBJ1-4, the V gene TRBV27, with D unresolved. This CDR3 is built from 14 residues. Trimming cost V 6 bases and J 0 bases, with 8 bases left between them. Per germline, CDR1 MNHEY and CDR2 SMNVEV (reference sequence). CDR3 sequence (DNA): TGTGCCAGCAGCTCGGCCTCAACTAATGAAAAACTGTTTTTT. Translation gives CASSSASTNEKLFF. Drawing the rest from reference TRBV27 and TRBJ1-4, the complete variable domain is EAQVTQNPRYLITVTGKKLTVTCSQNMNHEYMSWYRQDPGLGLRQIYYSMNVEVTDKGDVPEGYKVSRKEKRNFPLILESPSPNQTSLYFCASSSASTNEKLFFGSGTQLSVL.

This chain uses TRBV10-2 with TRBJ2-1; D ambiguous. The germline gives CDR1 WSHSY, CDR2 SAAADI. V lost 10 bases, J lost 7 bases, and 17 bases lay in between. The CDR3 is 13 residues long. The CDR3 sequence: CATSGRVLNEQFF. CDR3 bases: TGCGCCACCTCCGGTAGGGTCCTTAATGAGCAGTTCTTC.

The chain combines TRBV3-1 (or the pseudogene TRBV3-2) with TRBJ2-5, with TRBD2 matching 9 bases. This CDR3 is 16 amino acids long. V gave up 0 bases and J gave up 7 bases; unmatched junction bases: 9. CDR1 is LGHDT, CDR2 YNNKEL, per germline (reference sequence). As DNA, the CDR3 is TGTGCCAGCAGCCAAGATCTCCTAGCGGGGAAAGGGACCCAGTACTTC. This sequence encodes CASSQDLLAGKGTQYF.

This clone was seen once. The chain links TRBV9 to TRBJ1-2; perhaps TRBD1 as D (6 bases). Germline CDR1 reads SGDLS; CDR2 reads YYNGEE. Between the trimmed V and J ends, which lost 3 bases and 8 bases, there was a span of 14 bases. CDR3 size: 13 residues. The CDR3 here is CASSEGDTTGYTF. The CDR3 coding sequence is TGTGCCAGCAGCGAGGGGGACACTACGGGCTACACCTTC.

The genes are TRBV29-1 and TRBJ1-1; the D is unclear. Between the trimmed V and J ends, which lost 8 bases and 1 base, there was a span of 11 bases. The CDR3 runs to 12 residues. CDR1 is SQVTM and CDR2 is ANQGSEA in the germline V gene. The CDR3 loop is CSSRAENTEAFF. The CDR3 bases are TGCAGCTCCCGGGCAGAGAACACTGAAGCTTTCTTT.

V is TRBV3-1 (or the pseudogene TRBV3-2) and J is TRBJ1-3, with D possibly matching TRBD1 (6 bases). The CDR3 length is 14 residues. The germline CDR1 and CDR2 sequences are LGHDT and YNNKEL (reference sequence). V was clipped by 5 bases and J by 1 base, with 9 bases between them. CDR3 amino acids: CASSKTGSGNTIYF. Here the CDR3 DNA reads TGTGCCAGCAGCAAGACAGGTTCTGGAAACACCATATATTTT.

The V and J genes are TRBV5-1 and TRBJ2-2; D might be TRBD1 (5 bases). The ends were cut back, 4 bases at V and 4 bases at J, with 8 bases in the middle. CDR3 length: 13 residues. The germline gives CDR1 SGHRS, CDR2 YFSETQ. CDR3 bases: TGCGCCAGCAGCGTACAGGTCACCGGGGAGCTGTTTTTT. Its translation is CASSVQVTGELFF.

This chain uses TRBV2 with TRBJ2-7; weak D call: TRBD1 (6 bases). Germline CDR1 is SNHLY and CDR2 is FYNNEI. This CDR3 is 14 amino acids long. V was shortened by 8 bases and J by 3 bases, with 17 bases between the two germline ends. The chain's CDR3 is CASVGNRVVYEQYF. The CDR3 nucleotides are TGTGCCAGCGTCGGTAACAGGGTAGTCTACGAGCAGTACTTC.

J is TRBJ1-1 and V is TRBV18; the D gene is possibly TRBD1 (5 bases). Deletions cut 2 bases from V and 7 bases from J, with 14 bases between. The germline gives CDR1 KGHSH, CDR2 LQKENI. This CDR3 region has 14 residues. In DNA, the CDR3 is TGTGCCAGCTCACCAGGGGCCAACTCGGGTGAAGCTTTCTTT. Amino acids: CASSPGANSGEAFF.

This sequence joins TRBV5-6 and TRBJ2-1; perhaps TRBD2 as D (5 bases). Germline assignment: CDR1 SGHDT and CDR2 YYEEEE. The CDR3 spans 16 residues. The ends were cut back, 1 base at V and 4 bases at J, with 15 bases in the middle. The CDR3 sequence is CASSLRRRGGYNEQFF. The CDR3, as DNA: TGTGCCAGCAGCTTGAGGCGTCGGGGTGGGTACAATGAGCAGTTCTTC.

The V and J genes are TRBV5-5 and TRBJ2-7; 11 bases agree with TRBD2. V trimming: 5 bases; J trimming: 4 bases; junction bases outside the gene matches: 5. This CDR3 comprises 14 residues. The germline CDR1 and CDR2 sequences are SGHKS and YYEKEE (reference sequence). CDR3 in DNA: TGTGCCAGCAGTAAACTAGCGGGGGTATACGAGCAGTACTTC. The encoded protein is CASSKLAGVYEQYF. Full variable domain (remainder filled in from reference TRBV5-5 and TRBJ2-7): DAGVTQSPTHLIKTRGQQVTLRCSPISGHKSVSWYQQVLGQGPQFIFQYYEKEERGRGNFPDRFSARQFPNYSSELNVNALLLGDSALYLCASSKLAGVYEQYFGPGTRLTVT.

The chain recombines TRBV7-9 with TRBJ1-6; perhaps TRBD1 as D (6 bases). This CDR3 has 15 amino acids. Trimming stripped 5 bases from V and 7 bases from J, with 15 bases between. Germline V gene data show CDR1 as SEHNR and CDR2 as FQNEAQ (reference sequence). CDR3 region: CASSRTQGTNSPLHF. The CDR3 DNA is TGTGCCAGCAGCCGAACACAGGGTACGAATTCACCCCTCCACTTT.

The rearrangement uses TRBV13 and TRBJ2-7; no clear D gene. V gave up 3 bases and J gave up 0 bases, with 3 bases separating them. Germline V gene data show CDR1 as PRHDT and CDR2 as FYEKMQ (reference sequence). The CDR3 sequence is 12 residues long. This chain's CDR3 is CASSFVSYEQYF. The CDR3 DNA is TGTGCCAGCAGCTTTGTCTCCTACGAGCAGTACTTC. The variable domain in full, completed from reference TRBV13 and TRBJ2-7, reads AAGVIQSPRHLIKEKRETATLKCYPIPRHDTVYWYQQGPGQDPQFLISFYEKMQSDKGSIPDRFSAQQFSDYHSELNMSSLELGDSALYFCASSFVSYEQYFGPGTRLTVT.

V is TRBV30 and J is TRBJ1-2, with D unresolved. The ends were cut back, 0 bases at V and 6 bases at J, with 11 bases in the middle. This CDR3 contains 13 residues. Germline loops: CDR1 GTSNPN, CDR2 SVGIG (reference sequence). The CDR3 bases are TGTGCCTGGAGTGTAGGAGGGCTTAATGGCTACACCTTC. This sequence encodes CAWSVGGLNGYTF. Full variable domain (outside the CDR3, taken from reference TRBV30 and TRBJ1-2): SQTIHQWPATLVQPVGSPLSLECTVEGTSNPNLYWYRQAAGRGLQLLFYSVGIGQISSEVPQNLSASRPQDRQFILSSKKLLLSDSGFYLCAWSVGGLNGYTFGSGTRLTVV.

This clone is a singleton in its sample. This chain joins TRBV6-6 and TRBJ2-7; no firm D call. Trimming pared 0 bases from V and 5 bases from J, leaving 11 bases between. Germline-derived CDR1 and CDR2 are MNHNY and SVGAGI (reference sequence). The CDR3 sequence is 14 residues long. CDR3 coding DNA: TGTGCCAGCAGTTACTCGACGTCAGCCAACGAGCAGTACTTC. Translation: CASSYSTSANEQYF.

This clone occurred once. Here the CDR3 reads CATSRDRAGRTYEQYF. The CDR3 coding sequence is TGTGCCACCAGCAGAGATCGGGCGGGACGGACTTACGAGCAGTACTTC. The chain carries TRBV15 and TRBJ2-7, with a tentative D call TRBD2 (6 bases). The length of the CDR3 is 16 residues. The germline V gene encodes CDR1 LNHNV and CDR2 YYDKDF (reference sequence). The V gene lost 0 bases and the J gene lost 4 bases, with 16 bases spanning the gap.

The rearrangement joins TRBV27 to TRBJ2-4; 7 nucleotides align to TRBD1. This CDR3 is 13 amino acids long. Germline loops: CDR1 MNHEY, CDR2 SMNVEV (reference sequence). V shed 4 bases, J shed 9 bases, and the junction held 6 bases outside the gene matches. CDR3 residues: CASSYRGQGIQYF. The CDR3 DNA sequence: TGTGCCAGCAGTTACAGGGGCCAGGGCATTCAGTACTTC.